These T cell receptor beta chains were read from a single sample in a study of CD8 T cells in Susac syndrome. TCRdb re-called the immunoSEQ multiplex PCR reads through MiXCR, storing one row per CDR3 protein. This table holds almost 450,000 distinct CDR3 sequences, 85% found once. Sequencing was performed on CD8+ T cells from PBMCs. The origin of the receptors is a human donor with multiple sclerosis. CDR3s include the opening cysteine and the closing phenylalanine or tryptophan. A D gene is named only where the DNA matches it firmly. Only part of the rows carry a size: once, few, many, or a class if the clone is expanded.

clone size,D gene,V gene,J gene,CDR3 protein,CDR3 DNA
once,.,TRBV4-1,TRBJ1-2,CASSQETGGNYGYTF,TGCGCCAGCAGCCAAGAGACGGGGGGGAACTATGGCTACACCTTC
.,TRBD2,TRBV28,TRBJ2-3,CASSTYRTSGRATDTQYF,TGTGCCAGCAGTACCTATCGGACTAGCGGGAGGGCCACAGATACGCAGTATTTT
.,.,TRBV11-2,TRBJ1-1,CASSLDAGVEAFF,TGTGCCAGCAGCTTAGATGCGGGGGTTGAAGCTTTCTTT
.,TRBD1,TRBV6-1,TRBJ1-2,CASSEEEGAGYGYTF,TGTGCCAGCAGTGAAGAGGAGGGGGCAGGCTATGGCTACACCTTC
.,.,TRBV2,TRBJ2-3,CASSYGTGRTDTQYF,TGTGCCAGCAGTTACGGGACCGGACGCACAGATACGCAGTATTTT
.,.,TRBV3-1,TRBJ1-1,CASSQERAVNTEAFF,TGTGCCAGCAGCCAAGAGAGGGCCGTGAACACTGAAGCTTTCTTT
.,.,TRBV7-2,TRBJ2-7,CASSEGPPSSYEQYF,TGTGCCAGCAGCGAAGGACCGCCGAGCTCCTACGAGCAGTACTTC
.,TRBD1,TRBV12-3/TRBV12-4,TRBJ1-5,CASSEGQPHQPQHF,TGTGCCAGCAGTGAGGGACAGCCTCATCAGCCCCAGCATTTT
.,.,TRBV7-9,TRBJ1-2,CASSRRDTDSYGYTF,TGTGCCAGCAGCCGACGGGACACCGACTCCTATGGCTACACCTTC
.,.,TRBV7-9,TRBJ2-7,CASSPAGGGKTYEQYF,TGTGCCAGCAGCCCTGCGGGCGGTGGAAAGACCTACGAGCAGTACTTC
.,.,TRBV6-1,TRBJ1-1,CASVVGAIMNTEAFF,TGTGCCAGCGTAGTGGGGGCCATCATGAACACTGAAGCTTTCTTT
.,TRBD2,TRBV10-3,TRBJ2-1,CAISERVAGGSYNEQFF,TGTGCCATCAGTGAAAGGGTAGCGGGAGGCTCCTACAATGAGCAGTTCTTC
few,TRBD2,TRBV12-5,TRBJ2-3,CASGFLASGFGTDTQYF,TGTGCTAGTGGTTTCCTGGCTAGCGGATTCGGCACAGATACGCAGTATTTT
.,TRBD1,TRBV15,TRBJ2-7,CATSGGTGMLEQYF,TGTGCCACCAGCGGAGGGACAGGGATGTTAGAGCAGTACTTC
.,.,TRBV27,TRBJ1-5,CASSPGDGNQPQHF,TGTGCCAGCAGTCCGGGGGACGGGAATCAGCCCCAGCATTTT
.,.,TRBV10-3,TRBJ2-7,CAISESEGLIYYEQYF,TGTGCCATCAGTGAGTCGGAGGGCCTAATTTACTACGAGCAGTACTTC
few,TRBD1,TRBV6-5,TRBJ1-1,CASSFARTGDTEAFF,TGTGCCAGCAGTTTTGCGAGGACAGGGGACACTGAAGCTTTCTTT
.,.,TRBV6-5,TRBJ1-1,CASSYTGKTEAFF,TGTGCCAGCAGTTATACAGGGAAGACTGAAGCTTTCTTT
.,.,TRBV6-5,TRBJ1-1,CASSKDGTEAFF,TGTGCCAGCAGTAAGGATGGCACTGAAGCTTTCTTT
.,.,TRBV20-1,TRBJ2-5,CSAWDSTQYF,TGCAGTGCTTGGGACTCGACCCAGTACTTC
.,.,TRBV4-1,TRBJ2-1,CASSQVSGGVRGFDEQFF,TGCGCCAGCAGCCAAGTATCCGGGGGTGTACGGGGCTTCGATGAGCAGTTCTTC
.,.,TRBV28,TRBJ2-7,CASSLRGLDYEQYF,TGTGCCAGCAGTTTGAGGGGGTTGGACTACGAGCAGTACTTC
.,TRBD2,TRBV6-1,TRBJ2-5,CASSEGWREWGQETQYF,TGTGCCAGCAGTGAAGGTTGGCGGGAGTGGGGTCAAGAGACCCAGTACTTC
.,.,TRBV5-5,TRBJ1-2,CASSLTDVYGYTF,TGTGCCAGCAGCCTAACAGACGTCTATGGCTACACCTTC
.,TRBD1,TRBV29-1,TRBJ2-1,CSVLGQGGYNEQFF,TGCAGCGTCCTCGGACAGGGGGGCTACAATGAGCAGTTCTTC
.,.,TRBV29-1,TRBJ2-7,CSVEVTSRGGSDYEQYF,TGCAGCGTTGAAGTAACTTCGCGAGGGGGAAGCGACTACGAGCAGTACTTC
.,TRBD1,TRBV5-1,TRBJ2-5,CASSSGQGMETQYF,TGCGCCAGCAGCTCGGGACAGGGAATGGAGACCCAGTACTTC
.,TRBD1,TRBV4-2,TRBJ2-5,CASSATGPQETQYF,TGTGCCAGCAGCGCGACAGGGCCCCAAGAGACCCAGTACTTC
.,.,TRBV27,TRBJ1-1,CASSFGIEAEAFF,TGTGCCAGCAGTTTCGGGATCGAAGCTGAAGCTTTCTTT
.,.,TRBV27,TRBJ2-1,CASSFAPGHEQFF,TGTGCCAGCAGTTTTGCTCCCGGCCATGAGCAGTTCTTC
.,.,TRBV10-3,TRBJ1-4,CAISEGASSGEKLFF,TGTGCCATCAGTGAAGGCGCCAGTTCGGGGGAAAAACTGTTTTTT
.,TRBD1,TRBV7-2,TRBJ2-1,CASSSQTGEFF,TGTGCCAGCAGCTCCCAGACAGGGGAGTTCTTC
.,.,TRBV27,TRBJ2-1,CASSLFRGDEQFF,TGTGCCAGCAGTTTATTTCGTGGGGATGAGCAGTTCTTC
.,.,TRBV7-9,TRBJ1-1,CASQGRGAEAFF,TGTGCCAGCCAGGGACGGGGAGCAGAAGCTTTCTTT
.,TRBD1,TRBV7-9,TRBJ2-7,CASSPQDRVRNEQYF,TGTGCCAGCAGCCCCCAGGACAGGGTTCGCAACGAGCAGTACTTC
.,.,TRBV14,TRBJ1-2,CASSQVAGGYGYTF,TGTGCCAGCAGCCAAGTCGCCGGGGGCTATGGCTACACCTTC
.,.,TRBV7-9,TRBJ2-7,CASSPTGRNEQYF,TGTGCCAGCAGCCCGACAGGGAGGAACGAGCAGTACTTC
.,TRBD2,TRBV29-1,TRBJ2-7,CSVEKGGHEQYF,TGCAGCGTTGAAAAGGGAGGGCACGAGCAGTACTTC
.,TRBD1,TRBV6-5,TRBJ1-2,CASSYSGQGALSGDGYTF,TGTGCCAGCAGTTACTCCGGACAGGGCGCCTTAAGTGGAGATGGCTACACCTTC
few,TRBD2,TRBV7-2,TRBJ2-5,CASSLTTSGIILGETQYF,TGTGCCAGCAGCTTGACGACTAGCGGGATTATTTTGGGGGAGACCCAGTACTTC
.,.,TRBV7-2,TRBJ2-1,CASSDPSSYNEQFF,TGTGCCAGCAGCGACCCAAGCTCCTACAATGAGCAGTTCTTC
.,.,TRBV27,TRBJ2-1,CASSPPEGWHNEQFF,TGTGCCAGCAGTCCCCCAGAAGGATGGCACAATGAGCAGTTCTTC
.,.,TRBV27,TRBJ2-7,CASSHLGAEQYF,TGTGCCAGCAGTCACCTAGGCGCCGAGCAGTACTTC
.,.,TRBV29-1,TRBJ1-2,CSVFRVSPYDECTF,TGCAGCGTCTTCAGGGTCTCACCCTATGATGAGTGTACCTTC
.,TRBD1,TRBV4-1,TRBJ2-7,CASSPLGGQGYEQYF,TGCGCCAGCAGCCCCCTGGGGGGACAGGGCTACGAGCAGTACTTC
.,.,TRBV6-2/TRBV6-3,TRBJ2-7,CASSDWDGSYEQYF,TGTGCCAGCAGTGACTGGGACGGGAGCTACGAGCAGTACTTC
.,TRBD1,TRBV28,TRBJ2-7,CASSRTGTGDYEQYF,TGTGCCAGCAGCCGTACCGGGACAGGGGACTACGAGCAGTACTTC
.,TRBD2,TRBV28,TRBJ2-3,CATHDMGSAGDEADTQYF,TGTGCCACCCACGATATGGGTTCAGCGGGAGATGAGGCAGATACGCAGTATTTT